The 14 T cell receptor beta chains given below trace back to one sample, sequenced in a study of technical replicates of blood from several donors. Only in-frame clones appear in the TCRdb table, and some are missing; sequencing was by immunoSEQ multiplex PCR. The table lists tens of thousands of clones, around nine tenths of them singletons. The material sequenced was PBMCs. These receptors all stem from a human donor in good health. Some clones in this sample may be carry-over from other donors' samples.

V gene TRBV12-5 combines with J gene TRBJ2-7; D is undetermined. Germline CDR1 reads LGHNT; CDR2 reads FRNRAP. The V and J ends lost 4 bases and 4 bases respectively, with 11 bases between them. The CDR3 contains 13 residues. CDR3 residues: CASGSQNLYEQYF. CDR3 nucleotide sequence: TGTGCTAGTGGTTCGCAGAACCTTTACGAGCAGTACTTC.

The chain combines TRBV7-2 with TRBJ1-1, with 9 bases aligning to TRBD1. The V and J ends lost 5 bases and 5 bases, in that order; junction bases with no gene match: 15. Germline-derived CDR1 and CDR2 are SGHTA and FQGNSA. CDR3 length: 17 amino acids. The CDR3 loop is CASSPLMGQGGETEAFF. Written as DNA, the CDR3 is TGTGCCAGCAGCCCCCTAATGGGACAGGGTGGGGAAACTGAAGCTTTCTTT.

The V gene is TRBV30, the J gene TRBJ1-1; 12 bases align to TRBD1. Germline values: CDR1 GTSNPN, CDR2 SVGIG (reference sequence). The ends lost 3 bases at V and 0 bases at J; junction bases unmatched: 2. The CDR3 length is 15 residues. This CDR3 is CAWSGTGGLNTEAFF. The CDR3 nucleotides are TGTGCCTGGAGCGGGACAGGGGGCTTGAACACTGAAGCTTTCTTT.

This clone was picked up a small number of times. The CDR3 region has the DNA TGTGCCAGCAGCGTAACAGGAAGAACCGGGGAGCTGTTTTTT. Its protein is CASSVTGRTGELFF. The gene calls are TRBV9 and TRBJ2-2; D is perhaps TRBD1 (5 bases). The length of the CDR3 is 14 residues. Trimming took off 1 base at V and 5 bases at J, with 9 bases between the two ends. CDR1 SGDLS and CDR2 YYNGEE come from the germline V gene. Based on the CDR3 plus reference TRBV9 and TRBJ2-2, the full variable domain is DSGVTQTPKHLITATGQRVTLRCSPRSGDLSVYWYQQSLDQGLQFLIQYYNGEERAKGNILERFSAQQFPDLHSELNLSSLELGDSALYFCASSVTGRTGELFFGEGSRLTVL.

This chain connects TRBV4-2 to TRBJ2-3; 9 positions agree with TRBD2. V was clipped by 0 bases and J by 1 base; unmatched bases: 2. Germline values: CDR1 LGHNA, CDR2 YNFKEQ. The CDR3 consists of 16 residues. The CDR3 is CASSQEAGGGTDTQYF. The DNA of the CDR3 is TGTGCCAGCAGCCAAGAGGCGGGGGGGGGCACAGATACGCAGTATTTT.

The rearrangement uses TRBV30 and TRBJ1-6; 8 nucleotides match TRBD1. The germline V gene has CDR1 GTSNPN and CDR2 SVGIG (reference sequence). With V trimmed by 2 bases and J by 10 bases, 7 bases remained unmatched. CDR3 length: 14 residues. The CDR3 bases are TGTGCCTGGAGTATCCCAGGGGGCAGGTCACCCCTCCACTTT. It yields the protein CAWSIPGGRSPLHF.

This clone was counted between two and nine times. V and J are TRBV9 and TRBJ1-1; a weak D match, TRBD1 (5 bases). Deletions cut 4 bases from V and 4 bases from J, with 17 bases between. The CDR3 is made up of 15 amino acids. Germline-derived CDR1 and CDR2 are SGDLS and YYNGEE. CDR3 coding DNA: TGTGCCAGCAGCTTAAGTCCTCACAGGACCACTGAAGCTTTCTTT. It is translated as CASSLSPHRTTEAFF. The full variable domain, its missing parts supplied by reference TRBV9 and TRBJ1-1, is DSGVTQTPKHLITATGQRVTLRCSPRSGDLSVYWYQQSLDQGLQFLIQYYNGEERAKGNILERFSAQQFPDLHSELNLSSLELGDSALYFCASSLSPHRTTEAFFGQGTRLTVV.

V gene TRBV7-7 combines with J gene TRBJ2-1; D unresolved. V was pared by 5 bases and J by 3 bases, with 8 bases between. Germline V gene data show CDR1 as SSHAT and CDR2 as FNYEAQ (reference sequence). The CDR3 covers 13 residues. The DNA of the CDR3 is TGTGCCAGCAGCCCCCCAAACTACAATGAGCAGTTCTTC. It specifies CASSPPNYNEQFF.

This clone was seen a handful of times. This chain uses TRBV5-1 with TRBJ1-3, with TRBD1 matching 7 bases. Trimming at V came to 4 bases and at J to 3 bases, leaving 7 bases not matched to a gene. Germline assignment: CDR1 SGHRS and CDR2 YFSETQ. CDR3 length: 15 amino acids. The CDR3 DNA sequence: TGCGCCAGCAGCCAGACAGGGCAGGGTGGAAACACCATATATTTT. This encodes CASSQTGQGGNTIYF.

The chain has TRBV7-2 and TRBJ2-7; a possible D gene is TRBD1 (5 bases). CDR1 and CDR2 from the germline V gene are SGHTA and FQGNSA. Trimming took 1 base from V and 3 from J, leaving 7 bases between them. This CDR3 is 13 amino acids long. The CDR3, as DNA: TGTGCCAGCAGCTTAGAGACAGTCTACGAGCAGTACTTC. Its protein is CASSLETVYEQYF.

The chain carries TRBV7-2 and TRBJ1-5, with 8 positions matching TRBD1. CDR1 SGHTA and CDR2 FQGNSA come from the germline V gene. V lost 5 bases and J lost 6; bases outside the gene matches: 9. This CDR3 comprises 15 residues. For the CDR3, the DNA is TGTGCCAGCAGCCCCCAGACAGGGGTGGGTCAGCCCCAGCATTTT. The encoded protein is CASSPQTGVGQPQHF.

The V gene is TRBV6-6, the J gene TRBJ1-1; D gene uncertain. Deletions cut 2 bases from V and 4 bases from J, with 14 bases between. CDR3 size: 15 residues. Germline V lookup: CDR1 MNHNY, CDR2 SVGAGI (reference sequence). The CDR3 loop reads CASSYPYTGGTEAFF. The CDR3 nucleotides are TGTGCCAGCAGTTACCCCTACACCGGAGGCACTGAAGCTTTCTTT.

This clone appeared a few times. The rearrangement joins TRBV6-1 to TRBJ1-2, with a possible D match to TRBD1 (5 bases). The CDR3 has 14 amino acids. Trimming pared 4 bases from V and 8 bases from J, leaving 17 bases between. CDR1 and CDR2 from the germline V gene are MNHNS and SASEGT. The CDR3 coding sequence is TGTGCCAGCAGTGGGGGGGACGCAAGTGACGGCTACACCTTC. It translates to CASSGGDASDGYTF.

J is TRBJ2-3 and V is TRBV19; 7 nucleotides align to TRBD2. V shed 9 bases and J 0 bases; nucleotides not matched to a gene: 6. Germline V lookup: CDR1 LNHDA, CDR2 SQIVND (reference sequence). The length of the CDR3 is 14 residues. The DNA for the CDR3 is TGTGCCAGCCACTTCGGGGGGAGCACAGATACGCAGTATTTT. This encodes CASHFGGSTDTQYF.